This TCR beta chain derives from a study of blood T cells in healthy people across ages. The CDR3 is 11 residues long. CDR1 and CDR2 (germline): ENHRY, SYGVKD. V lost 3 bases and J lost 2, with 1 base in between. A sample-barcoded 5' primer and a J-beta primer mix were used in a second PCR of roughly 7 to 11 cycles. TCRdb reprocessed the 5' RACE reads with MiXCR, giving one entry per CDR3 protein. Of about 670,000 distinct CDR3 sequences listed, 35% to 50% are singletons. The sample was blood. This TCR was sampled from a man older than 75 in good health. The chain joins TRBV10-3 to TRBJ2-5; no clear D. CDR3 DNA sequence: TGTGCCATCAGTGAACAAGAGACCCAGTACTTC. Translated: CAISEQETQYF.